The clone carrying this TCR beta chain has at least ten counts. Its target is not known. The lymph nodes were axillary draining lymph nodes from breast cancer patients. This sample is part of a study of breast tumors, draining lymph nodes, adjacent tissues. Study outcomes and limitations: Tumor TCR diversity was below lymph nodes but above nontumor tissue.

CDR1 and CDR2 from the germline V gene are SGDLS and YYNGEE. Trimming took 3 bases from V and 8 from J, leaving 18 bases between them. This CDR3 region has 15 residues. TCRdb passed the multiplex PCR reads through MiXCR, listing each CDR3 protein once. The table lists 120,000 or so distinct CDR3 sequences, about 20% of them singletons, with approximately 3.5% in the top ten. J is TRBJ2-1 and V is TRBV9; TRBD2 is a possible D gene (5 bases). The receptor was isolated from a female donor with breast cancer. Some clones in this sample may be carry-over from other donors' samples. Material for sequencing was axillary lymph node tissue. CDR3 in DNA: TGTGCCAGCAGCGATAAATTCCAACTCGGGGATGAGCAGTTCTTC. This encodes CASSDKFQLGDEQFF.